This TCR beta chain was sequenced in a study of CD8 T cells in Susac syndrome. Random hexamers primed reverse transcription of roughly 0.5 to 1 ug RNA. In TCRdb, the immunoSEQ multiplex PCR reads were re-called with MiXCR into one record per CDR3 protein. The sample carries under 70,000 distinct CDR3 sequences, over 90% recorded once. Sequencing used CD8+ T cells from PBMCs. This TCR derives from a human donor with Susac syndrome.

DNA for the CDR3: TGCAGCGTTGAAAGGGACAGACATGGCTACACCTTC. Its protein is CSVERDRHGYTF. The V gene is TRBV29-1, the J gene TRBJ1-2; 7 positions match TRBD1. V lost 2 bases to trimming and J lost 6 bases; unmatched junction nucleotides: 3. Germline V CDR1 and CDR2: SQVTM, ANQGSEA. CDR3 length equals 12 residues.